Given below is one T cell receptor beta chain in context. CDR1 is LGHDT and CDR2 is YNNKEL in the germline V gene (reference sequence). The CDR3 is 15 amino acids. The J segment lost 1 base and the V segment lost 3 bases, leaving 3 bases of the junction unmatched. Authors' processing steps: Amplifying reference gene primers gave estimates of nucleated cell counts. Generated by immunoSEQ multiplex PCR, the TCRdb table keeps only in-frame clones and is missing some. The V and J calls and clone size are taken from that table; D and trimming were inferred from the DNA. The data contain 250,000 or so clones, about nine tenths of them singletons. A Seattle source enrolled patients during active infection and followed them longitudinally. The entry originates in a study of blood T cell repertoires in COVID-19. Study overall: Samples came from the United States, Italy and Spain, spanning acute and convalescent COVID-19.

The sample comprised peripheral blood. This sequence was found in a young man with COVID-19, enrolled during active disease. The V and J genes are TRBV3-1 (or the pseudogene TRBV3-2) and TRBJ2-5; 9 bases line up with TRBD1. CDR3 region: CASSHPGQGQETQYF. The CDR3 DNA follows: TGTGCCAGCAGCCATCCGGGACAGGGCCAAGAGACCCAGTACTTC.